The 28 T cell receptor beta chains listed next were all sequenced from one sample in a study of CD8 T cells in Susac syndrome. RNA in amounts of about 0.5 to 1 ug was reverse transcribed with random hexamers. Each CDR3 protein gets one entry after TCRdb re-called the immunoSEQ multiplex PCR reads with MiXCR. The sample has approximately 200,000 distinct CDR3 sequences; almost 96% are singletons. The sample was CD4+ T cells from PBMCs. Receptors were obtained from a human donor with multiple sclerosis.

The V gene is TRBV10-3, the J gene TRBJ2-7; D remains ambiguous. The germline gives CDR1 ENHRY, CDR2 SYGVKD. V lost 0 bases and J lost 2, with 11 bases in between. The CDR3 consists of 15 residues. Here the CDR3 DNA reads TGTGCCATCAGTGAGTCGGGCCAGTGGCCCTACGAGCAGTACTTC. Translation gives CAISESGQWPYEQYF.

V is TRBV5-6 and J is TRBJ2-7, with D possibly being TRBD1 (6 bases). The V and J ends lost 4 bases and 6 bases respectively, with 20 bases between them. The CDR3 loop spans 15 amino acids. Germline V CDR1 and CDR2: SGHDT, YYEEEE. In nucleotides, the CDR3 is TGTGCCAGCAGCGCCAGGACAGCCTGGAAGGTCGAGCAGTACTTC. As protein: CASSARTAWKVEQYF.

The chain carries TRBV27 and TRBJ2-3; 11 bases fit TRBD2. This CDR3 comprises 16 residues. CDR1 and CDR2 from the germline V gene are MNHEY and SMNVEV (reference sequence). Trimming cost V 1 base and J 7 bases; bases outside gene matches: 7. For the CDR3, the DNA is TGTGCCAGCAGTTTATACATAGCGGGGGGGCGAAATACGCAGTATTTT. Its protein product is CASSLYIAGGRNTQYF.

This chain uses TRBV20-1 with TRBJ2-1, with 8 bases matching TRBD2. The CDR3 runs to 16 residues. V lost 5 bases, J lost 1 base, and 10 bases stayed unmatched. Germline V gene data show CDR1 as DFQATT and CDR2 as SNEGSKA (reference sequence). The DNA for the CDR3 is TGCAGTGCTGAAGGGCTGGCGGGGGGATCCTACAATGAGCAGTTCTTC. Residues: CSAEGLAGGSYNEQFF.

The rearrangement links TRBV14 to TRBJ1-1; D gene ambiguous. CDR1 is SGHDN, CDR2 FVKESK, per germline. This CDR3 has 16 residues. Trimming shortened V by 11 bases and J by 1 base, and 23 bases separated the two germline ends. Here the CDR3 reads CAPGVRRELPNTEAFF. The CDR3 DNA is TGTGCCCCCGGGGTGAGGAGGGAACTCCCGAACACTGAAGCTTTCTTT. Combining the CDR3 with reference TRBV14 and TRBJ1-1 gives the whole variable domain EAGVTQFPSHSVIEKGQTVTLRCDPISGHDNLYWYRRVMGKEIKFLLHFVKESKQDESGMPNNRFLAERTGGTYSTLKVQPAELEDSGVYFCAPGVRRELPNTEAFFGQGTRLTVV.

This chain connects TRBV29-1 to TRBJ2-7; the D gene is possibly TRBD1 (6 bases). The CDR3 has 12 residues. The germline CDR1 and CDR2 sequences are SQVTM and ANQGSEA. With 6 bases removed from V and 5 bases from J, the gap between germline ends came to 14 bases. CDR3: CSVLQGKNEQYF. In nucleotides, the CDR3 is TGCAGCGTCCTGCAGGGGAAGAACGAGCAGTACTTC.

The DNA of the CDR3 is TGTGCCTGGAGTCGCGGGTCGACTAACTATGGCTACACCTTC. Amino acid sequence: CAWSRGSTNYGYTF. This sequence joins TRBV30 and TRBJ1-2; no clear D gene. Germline V CDR1 and CDR2: GTSNPN, SVGIG (reference sequence). The V end lost 2 bases, the J end lost 0 bases, and 10 bases lay between the germline ends. This CDR3 comprises 14 residues.

The V call is TRBV28, the J call TRBJ1-6; no clear D. The germline V gene has CDR1 MDHEN and CDR2 SYDVKM. CDR3 length: 13 amino acids. V was shortened by 8 bases and J by 5 bases, with 10 bases between the two germline ends. The CDR3 DNA reads as TGTGCCAGCCTGGACCATAATAATTCACCCCTCCACTTT. Translating gives CASLDHNNSPLHF.

This chain links TRBV4-3 with TRBJ1-1; D not resolved. Trimming took off 3 bases at V and 4 bases at J, with 12 bases between the two ends. This CDR3 region has 14 residues. Germline CDR1 reads LGHNA; CDR2 reads YSLEER. The CDR3 is CASSQIGLSTEAFF. The CDR3 DNA follows: TGCGCCAGCAGCCAGATTGGACTGTCCACTGAAGCTTTCTTT.

This chain links TRBV9 with TRBJ2-5, with a tentative D call TRBD2 (5 bases). The CDR3 runs 13 residues. Between the trimmed V and J ends, which lost 0 bases and 3 bases, there was a span of 6 bases. Germline V gives CDR1 SGDLS, CDR2 YYNGEE. The CDR3 is CASSVDGEETQYF. DNA for the CDR3: TGTGCCAGCAGCGTAGACGGGGAAGAGACCCAGTACTTC.

The V gene is TRBV29-1, the J gene TRBJ1-3; D call uncertain. This CDR3 is 14 amino acids long. Germline CDR1 is SQVTM and CDR2 is ANQGSEA. V was shortened by 6 bases and J by 0 bases, with 12 bases between the two germline ends. The CDR3 DNA sequence: TGCAGCGTCGACCCCGGAATCTCTGGAAACACCATATATTTT. As protein: CSVDPGISGNTIYF. Together with reference TRBV29-1 and TRBJ1-3, the CDR3 gives the full variable domain: SAVISQKPSRDICQRGTSLTIQCQVDSQVTMMFWYRQQPGQSLTLIATANQGSEATYESGFVIDKFPISRPNLTFSTLTVSNMSPEDSSIYLCSVDPGISGNTIYFGEGSWLTVV.

The chain recombines TRBV18 with TRBJ2-7; D is perhaps TRBD1 (6 bases). The CDR3 is made up of 16 amino acids. Germline CDR1 KGHSH, CDR2 LQKENI. With 3 bases removed from V and 0 bases from J, the gap between germline ends came to 15 bases. The DNA of the CDR3 is TGTGCCAGCTCACCCTCACAGGGAAGGAGCTCCTACGAGCAGTACTTC. Its translation is CASSPSQGRSSYEQYF.

The gene calls are TRBV29-1 and TRBJ1-2; the D gene is possibly TRBD1 (6 bases). Per the germline V gene, CDR1 is SQVTM and CDR2 is ANQGSEA. Trimming stripped 0 bases from V and 2 bases from J, with 31 bases between. CDR3 size: 21 residues. The DNA for the CDR3 is TGCAGCGTTGAAGATCGGCTCGAGTCAGGGGATGGGTTGGGTTCCAACTATGGCTACACCTTC. Translating gives CSVEDRLESGDGLGSNYGYTF. The full variable domain, completed using reference TRBV29-1 and TRBJ1-2, is SAVISQKPSRDICQRGTSLTIQCQVDSQVTMMFWYRQQPGQSLTLIATANQGSEATYESGFVIDKFPISRPNLTFSTLTVSNMSPEDSSIYLCSVEDRLESGDGLGSNYGYTFGSGTRLTVV.

The J gene is TRBJ1-6, the V gene TRBV27, with D unresolved. Germline V gene data show CDR1 as MNHEY and CDR2 as SMNVEV (reference sequence). This CDR3 has 16 amino acids. The V end lost 1 base, the J end lost 6 bases, and 13 bases lay between the germline ends. This CDR3 is CASSLFGRLLNSPLHF. The CDR3, as DNA: TGTGCCAGCAGTTTATTCGGGAGGCTTCTTAATTCACCCCTCCACTTT.

The rearrangement links TRBV7-2 to TRBJ1-1; D gene unclear. V gave up 4 bases and J gave up 4 bases, with 10 bases separating them. The CDR3 is 13 amino acids. CDR1 SGHTA and CDR2 FQGNSA come from the germline V gene. The CDR3 reads CASSWKSGTEAFF. As DNA, the CDR3 is TGTGCCAGCAGCTGGAAGAGTGGCACTGAAGCTTTCTTT.

CDR3 DNA: TGCAGCGTTGATCGGGGGGGAGAGGGAAACATTCAGTACTTC. Protein sequence: CSVDRGGEGNIQYF. The chain combines TRBV29-1 with TRBJ2-4; 8 bases align to TRBD2. Looked up from germline, CDR1 is SQVTM and CDR2 is ANQGSEA. With V trimmed by 3 bases and J by 6 bases, 7 bases remained unmatched. This CDR3 has 14 amino acids.

The rearrangement joins TRBV20-1 to TRBJ2-3; D gene uncertain. The CDR3 runs 11 residues. From germline, CDR1 is DFQATT and CDR2 SNEGSKA (reference sequence). The CDR3 coding sequence is TGCAGCCCCACAACCGGTCTAACGCAGTATTTT. It translates to CSPTTGLTQYF.

CDR3 nucleotides: TGTGCCAGCAGTTTGGAGGGTCGGATAAATGAAAAACTGTTTTTT. Protein sequence: CASSLEGRINEKLFF. The rearrangement links TRBV12-3 or TRBV12-4 to TRBJ1-4; D gene ambiguous. V lost 3 bases to trimming and J lost 5 bases, with 13 bases between them. The CDR3 loop spans 15 amino acids.

The V call is TRBV20-1, the J call TRBJ2-5; the D gene is possibly TRBD1 (5 bases). Germline V CDR1 and CDR2: DFQATT, SNEGSKA (reference sequence). This CDR3 is built from 14 residues. Trimming took 0 bases from V and 2 from J, leaving 10 bases between them. CDR3 sequence (DNA): TGCAGTGCTAGAGATCGGGCAGGGCAAGAGACCCAGTACTTC. As protein: CSARDRAGQETQYF.

The genes are TRBV3-1 and TRBJ1-2, with 7 bases identical to TRBD1. After removal of 4 bases from V and 8 bases from J, the junction contained 7 bases not matched to a gene. The length of the CDR3 is 13 residues. Germline lookup yields CDR1 LGHDT and CDR2 YNNKEL (reference sequence). CDR3 coding DNA: TGTGCCAGCAGCCCCGACAGGGTAGGAGGCTACACCTTC. This sequence encodes CASSPDRVGGYTF.

The chain is built from TRBV19 and TRBJ1-2; TRBD1 matches at 11 bases. The V and J ends lost 5 bases and 4 bases, in that order; junction bases with no gene match: 9. Germline assignment: CDR1 LNHDA and CDR2 SQIVND (reference sequence). This CDR3 is built from 16 residues. The CDR3, as DNA: TGTGCCAGTAGTCCACTAGGCGGGACAGGGGGCTATGGCTACACCTTC. The encoded protein is CASSPLGGTGGYGYTF.

This rearrangement joins TRBV20-1 to TRBJ2-1, with 7 bases identical to TRBD2. The CDR3 totals 16 residues. Germline assignment: CDR1 DFQATT and CDR2 SNEGSKA (reference sequence). After removal of 7 bases from V and 5 bases from J, the junction contained 17 bases not matched to a gene. CDR3 amino acids: CSVISSGDARNNEQFF. For the CDR3, the DNA is TGCAGTGTGATCTCAAGCGGGGATGCTCGGAACAATGAGCAGTTCTTC.

The V call is TRBV29-1, the J call TRBJ1-2; no firm D call. Trimming shortened V by 4 bases and J by 6 bases, and 6 bases separated the two germline ends. The CDR3 is 10 amino acids. CDR1 and CDR2 from the germline V gene are SQVTM and ANQGSEA. The CDR3 bases are TGCAGCGTTGTCGGGAATGGCTACACCTTC. It is translated as CSVVGNGYTF.

The J gene is TRBJ2-7, the V gene TRBV12-3 or TRBV12-4; D gene uncertain. This CDR3 is 13 amino acids long. V lost 5 bases to trimming and J lost 6 bases, with 14 bases between them. The CDR3 loop is CASSLTPAGEQYF. CDR3 DNA: TGTGCCAGCAGTCTTACCCCGGCCGGCGAGCAGTACTTC.

The chain recombines TRBV6-5 with TRBJ1-2; the D is unclear. Looked up from germline, CDR1 is MNHEY and CDR2 is SVGAGI. The CDR3 loop spans 14 amino acids. With 0 bases removed from V and 4 bases from J, the gap between germline ends came to 9 bases. In DNA, the CDR3 is TGTGCCAGCAGTTACTCGCAAGCCCCCTATGGCTACACCTTC. Protein product: CASSYSQAPYGYTF.

The chain combines TRBV7-3 with TRBJ2-3, with TRBD1 matching over 10 bases. This CDR3 has 15 amino acids. Germline CDR1 and CDR2: SGHTA and FQGTGA. The trim removed 4 bases at V and 1 base at J, leaving 2 bases unmatched. Here the CDR3 DNA reads TGTGCCAGCAGCTCGACAGGGGGCCGCACAGATACGCAGTATTTT. This sequence encodes CASSSTGGRTDTQYF.

The chain combines TRBV20-1 with TRBJ2-7; D may be TRBD1 (5 bases). The germline V gene encodes CDR1 DFQATT and CDR2 SNEGSKA (reference sequence). The CDR3 consists of 13 residues. V lost 6 bases, J lost 2 bases, and 14 bases lay in between. CDR3: CSAGAVRTYEQYF. The CDR3 DNA follows: TGCAGTGCAGGGGCGGTAAGAACCTACGAGCAGTACTTC.

The chain has TRBV20-1 and TRBJ2-1, with 9 bases matching TRBD2. CDR1 and CDR2 (germline): DFQATT, SNEGSKA (reference sequence). CDR3 size: 16 residues. V trimming: 6 bases; J trimming: 2 bases; junction bases outside the gene matches: 11. In nucleotides, the CDR3 is TGCAGTGCCATTAGCGGGGGTTCGTCCCCCTACAATGAGCAGTTCTTC. It is translated as CSAISGGSSPYNEQFF.